A single sample is the source of the 26 T cell receptor beta chains below, sequenced in a study of PD-1 blockade in classical Hodgkin lymphoma. Profiled with immunoSEQ multiplex PCR; TCRdb holds only in-frame clones, not every one. The repertoire holds 20,000 to 25,000 clones, with 60% to 80% as singletons. Stated time point: cycle 4 day 1 (C4D1), after 6 weeks of nivolumab. Exposure to brentuximab vedotin varied, and each patient had relapsed following autologous stem cell transplantation. The specimen comprised peripheral blood mononuclear cells (PBMCs), sampled before the fourth cycle of nivolumab. The receptor set was obtained from a human donor with classical Hodgkin lymphoma.

This clone was picked up a small number of times. The chain recombines TRBV4-2 with TRBJ1-2; D gene unclear. Germline lookup yields CDR1 LGHNA and CDR2 YNFKEQ. This CDR3 comprises 16 residues. Trimming pared 1 base from V and 1 base from J, leaving 13 bases between. CDR3 residues: CASSQVSEGGNYGYTF. The CDR3 region has the DNA TGTGCCAGCAGCCAAGTCTCTGAGGGTGGTAACTATGGCTACACCTTC.

The gene calls are TRBV5-1 and TRBJ2-7; D ambiguous. Trimming took off 4 bases at V and 3 bases at J, with 11 bases between the two ends. This CDR3 is 13 amino acids long. Germline V gene sequence: CDR1 SGHRS, CDR2 YFSETQ. The CDR3 reads CASSNIGFYEQYF. For the CDR3, the DNA is TGCGCCAGCAGCAATATAGGGTTCTACGAGCAGTACTTC.

J is TRBJ2-2 and V is TRBV28; D gene unclear. V lost 3 bases to trimming and J lost 2 bases, with 4 bases between them. There are 13 residues in the CDR3. Looked up from germline, CDR1 is MDHEN and CDR2 is SYDVKM. The CDR3 is CASSFANTGELFF. The CDR3 nucleotides read TGTGCCAGCAGTTTTGCAAACACCGGGGAGCTGTTTTTT.

This clone was found a few times. V gene TRBV5-1 combines with J gene TRBJ1-1; 7 bases align to TRBD1. The germline gives CDR1 SGHRS, CDR2 YFSETQ. The CDR3 spans 15 residues. After removal of 0 bases from V and 1 base from J, the junction contained 3 bases not matched to a gene. The DNA of the CDR3 is TGCGCCAGCAGCTTGGAGACAGGGACGAACACTGAAGCTTTCTTT. Translation: CASSLETGTNTEAFF.

The J gene is TRBJ1-1, the V gene TRBV6-5, with 9 bases identical to TRBD1. CDR1 is MNHEY, CDR2 SVGAGI, per germline. This CDR3 contains 14 residues. V dropped 6 bases and J dropped 3; count of bases not matched to a gene: 5. CDR3: CASRNRGQDTEAFF. The CDR3 DNA is TGTGCCAGCAGGAACAGGGGGCAGGACACTGAAGCTTTCTTT.

In its sample, this clone was seen a few times. The J gene is TRBJ1-1, the V gene TRBV7-2; 7 bases align to TRBD1. The CDR3 spans 13 residues. Germline values: CDR1 SGHTA, CDR2 FQGNSA. V lost 2 bases, J lost 11 bases, and 8 bases stayed unmatched. The CDR3 reads CASSLRGQRRAFF. The CDR3 DNA is TGTGCCAGCAGCTTAAGGGGGCAGAGAAGGGCTTTCTTT.

The rearrangement links TRBV7-9 to TRBJ1-4; 7 nucleotides match TRBD1. Germline V lookup: CDR1 SEHNR, CDR2 FQNEAQ (reference sequence). The junction had 3 bases not matched to a gene; V was cut back by 3 bases and J by 8 bases. This CDR3 contains 13 residues. The CDR3 region has the DNA TGTGCCAGCAGCTTGTTACAGGGGGAAAAACTGTTTTTT. Protein product: CASSLLQGEKLFF.

This clone was seen only a few times. The gene calls are TRBV5-1 and TRBJ1-2; perhaps TRBD1 as D (6 bases). The V and J ends lost 3 bases and 4 bases respectively, with 7 bases between them. The CDR3 length is 12 residues. Germline values: CDR1 SGHRS, CDR2 YFSETQ. The CDR3 bases are TGCGCCAGCAGCTCGGACAGCTATGGCTACACCTTC. It yields the protein CASSSDSYGYTF.

This clone has a single count. This rearrangement joins TRBV11-2 to TRBJ1-1, with no clear D. Trimming removed 3 bases from V and 0 bases from J, with 11 bases in between. The CDR3 loop spans 15 amino acids. Per germline, CDR1 SGHAT and CDR2 FQNNGV. The CDR3 nucleotides are TGTGCCAGCAGCTTCGGGCCTACAATGAACACTGAAGCTTTCTTT. Translating it yields CASSFGPTMNTEAFF. Complete variable domain (other parts from reference TRBV11-2 and TRBJ1-1): EAGVAQSPRYKIIEKRQSVAFWCNPISGHATLYWYQQILGQGPKLLIQFQNNGVVDDSQLPKDRFSAERLKGVDSTLKIQPAKLEDSAVYLCASSFGPTMNTEAFFGQGTRLTVV.

This chain links TRBV10-2 with TRBJ1-6, with D maybe TRBD1 (6 bases). CDR3 length: 16 amino acids. The V and J ends lost 4 bases and 7 bases respectively, with 17 bases between them. Germline lookup yields CDR1 WSHSY and CDR2 SAAADI. The CDR3 spells CASSVARDTFNSPLHF. In DNA form, the CDR3 reads TGCGCCAGCAGTGTCGCACGGGACACCTTCAATTCACCCCTCCACTTT.

This clone was picked up one time. V is TRBV19 and J is TRBJ2-1, with 12 bases fitting TRBD2. Germline CDR1 and CDR2: LNHDA and SQIVND (reference sequence). This CDR3 is 14 amino acids long. V dropped 9 bases and J dropped 6; count of bases not matched to a gene: 6. The CDR3 nucleotides are TGTGCCAGCGGTGGACTAGCGGGGAGCAATGAGCAGTTCTTC. Translating it yields CASGGLAGSNEQFF. Full variable domain (rest looked up from reference TRBV19 and TRBJ2-1): DGGITQSPKYLFRKEGQNVTLSCEQNLNHDAMYWYRQDPGQGLRLIYYSQIVNDFQKGDIAEGYSVSREKKESFPLTVTSAQKNPTAFYLCASGGLAGSNEQFFGPGTRLTVL.

DNA for the CDR3: TGCGCCAGCAGCCCCGGGGAGGCCCCGAGTGAAAAACTGTTTTTT. This encodes CASSPGEAPSEKLFF. The chain has TRBV4-3 and TRBJ1-4; the D is unclear. The CDR3 totals 15 residues. Deletions cut 4 bases from V and 7 bases from J, with 16 bases between. Germline assignment: CDR1 LGHNA and CDR2 YSLEER.

The rearrangement uses TRBV7-3 and TRBJ2-5; D might be TRBD1 or TRBD2, each matching 5 bases. Germline CDR1 and CDR2: SGHTA and FQGTGA. The V end was cut by 3 bases, the J end by 4 bases, with 21 bases between. The CDR3 runs 17 residues. CDR3 amino acids: CASSLAPIRGQGETQYF. For the CDR3, the DNA is TGTGCCAGCAGCTTGGCCCCAATCCGGGGCCAGGGAGAGACCCAGTACTTC.

The CDR3 reads CASSPSWTSGYNEQFF. In DNA form, the CDR3 reads TGTGCCAGCTCACCAAGTTGGACTAGCGGCTACAATGAGCAGTTCTTC. V usage is TRBV18 and J usage is TRBJ2-1; the match to TRBD2 covers 10 bases. This CDR3 spans 16 amino acids. The junction had 4 bases not matched to a gene; V was cut back by 2 bases and J by 3 bases. CDR1 and CDR2 from the germline V gene are KGHSH and LQKENI.

The CDR3 DNA sequence: TGTGCCATCACCGGGACTAGCCTTGACGAGCAGTACTTC. It encodes CAITGTSLDEQYF. The V call is TRBV10-3, the J call TRBJ2-7; 9 bases align to TRBD2. V lost 7 bases and J lost 5; bases outside the gene matches: 6. The CDR3 sequence is 13 residues long. Germline lookup yields CDR1 ENHRY and CDR2 SYGVKD.

The genes are TRBV5-1 and TRBJ1-5; D not resolved. CDR1 is SGHRS and CDR2 is YFSETQ in the germline V gene. Trimming removed 0 bases at V and 4 bases at J, with 8 bases between. There are 14 residues in the CDR3. The CDR3 here is CASSLAISNQPQHF. CDR3 DNA sequence: TGCGCCAGCAGCTTGGCGATCAGTAATCAGCCCCAGCATTTT.

V and J are TRBV5-6 and TRBJ2-3; the D is unclear. This CDR3 spans 13 amino acids. CDR1 SGHDT and CDR2 YYEEEE come from the germline V gene. V was pared by 0 bases and J by 6 bases, with 8 bases between. CDR3 amino acids: CASSLANGDTQYF. CDR3 sequence (DNA): TGTGCCAGCAGCTTGGCCAACGGGGATACGCAGTATTTT. Together with reference TRBV5-6 and TRBJ2-3, the CDR3 gives the full variable domain: DAGVTQSPTHLIKTRGQQVTLRCSPKSGHDTVSWYQQALGQGPQFIFQYYEEEERQRGNFPDRFSGHQFPNYSSELNVNALLLGDSALYLCASSLANGDTQYFGPGTRLTVL.

This clone was detected only once. This chain uses TRBV7-2 with TRBJ2-7; D uncertain. Trimming shortened V by 4 bases and J by 3 bases, and 10 bases separated the two germline ends. CDR3 length: 13 residues. CDR1 and CDR2 from the germline V gene are SGHTA and FQGNSA. DNA for the CDR3: TGTGCCAGCAGCTCGATACAATACTACGAGCAGTACTTC. It translates to CASSSIQYYEQYF.

The chain employs TRBV9 and TRBJ2-2; tentatively, D is TRBD1 (5 bases). The CDR3 totals 21 residues. Trimming pared 2 bases from V and 0 bases from J, leaving 26 bases between. Looked up from germline, CDR1 is SGDLS and CDR2 is YYNGEE. The CDR3 sequence is CASSVLSPRNRGRTNTGELFF. CDR3 nucleotides: TGTGCCAGCAGCGTTCTTTCCCCTCGAAATAGGGGCAGAACGAACACCGGGGAGCTGTTTTTT.

The chain carries TRBV5-4 and TRBJ2-1; 7 bases map to TRBD2. Germline V gives CDR1 SGHNT, CDR2 YYREEE (reference sequence). J was trimmed by 6 bases and V by 4 bases; bases with no gene match: 13. The CDR3 sequence is 16 residues long. The chain's CDR3 is CASSPPSLGGVNEQFF. CDR3 in DNA: TGTGCCAGCAGCCCCCCCTCTTTGGGGGGGGTCAATGAGCAGTTCTTC.

The CDR3 here is CASSWGTIKETQYF. DNA for the CDR3: TGTGCCAGCAGCTGGGGGACCATAAAAGAGACCCAGTACTTC. This sequence joins TRBV7-9 and TRBJ2-5; the D call may be TRBD1 or TRBD2 (5 bases each). Germline CDR1 reads SEHNR; CDR2 reads FQNEAQ (reference sequence). This CDR3 has 14 amino acids. The ends were cut back, 4 bases at V and 3 bases at J, with 12 bases in the middle.

This chain connects TRBV5-1 to TRBJ2-7, with D possibly TRBD2 on 6 matching bases. The CDR3 sequence is 14 residues long. V lost 4 bases to trimming and J lost 0 bases, with 11 bases between them. Germline assignment: CDR1 SGHRS and CDR2 YFSETQ. The CDR3 sequence: CASSPRGGSYEQYF. The CDR3 region has the DNA TGCGCCAGCAGCCCCCGGGGAGGCTCCTACGAGCAGTACTTC.

The chain is built from TRBV5-6 and TRBJ2-7, with 11 bases that match TRBD2. The germline CDR1 and CDR2 sequences are SGHDT and YYEEEE. The CDR3 covers 15 residues. J lost 2 bases, V lost 6 bases, and 7 bases had no gene match. The CDR3 reads CASTLLAGETYEQYF. The DNA of the CDR3 is TGTGCCAGCACCTTACTAGCGGGAGAGACCTACGAGCAGTACTTC.

The CDR3 sequence is CASRGQGGYTF. The DNA for the CDR3 is TGTGCCAGCCGGGGGCAGGGTGGCTACACCTTC. The rearrangement joins TRBV6-6 to TRBJ1-2, with a weak D call TRBD1 (6 bases). The CDR3 totals 11 residues. The germline V and J ends were trimmed by 8 bases and 7 bases, with 11 bases remaining between them. The germline gives CDR1 MNHNY, CDR2 SVGAGI (reference sequence).

This clone showed up just a few times. V gene TRBV5-1 combines with J gene TRBJ1-5; perhaps TRBD1 as D (5 bases). CDR1 and CDR2 (germline): SGHRS, YFSETQ. CDR3 length: 15 residues. With 0 bases removed from V and 3 bases from J, the gap between germline ends came to 10 bases. This chain's CDR3 is CASSLAPGLNQPQHF. The CDR3 DNA reads as TGCGCCAGCAGCTTGGCCCCGGGACTCAATCAGCCCCAGCATTTT. Variable domain in full (rest from reference TRBV5-1 and TRBJ1-5): KAGVTQTPRYLIKTRGQQVTLSCSPISGHRSVSWYQQTPGQGLQFLFEYFSETQRNKGNFPGRFSGRQFSNSRSEMNVSTLELGDSALYLCASSLAPGLNQPQHFGDGTRLSIL.

This clone was observed a few times. The V call is TRBV11-2, the J call TRBJ1-1, with 7 nucleotides matching TRBD1. The trim removed 2 bases at V and 2 bases at J, leaving 8 bases unmatched. CDR3 size: 16 residues. CDR1 and CDR2 from the germline V gene are SGHAT and FQNNGV. The CDR3, as DNA: TGTGCCAGCAGCTTATATCTCGGACAGGTCAACACTGAAGCTTTCTTT. It specifies CASSLYLGQVNTEAFF.